This TCR beta chain stems from a study of blood T cells in healthy people across ages. Study-level results: Unsorted PBMCs blocked a conclusive comparison of naive and antigen-experienced cells.

Isolation of PBMCs gave at least 7 million cells per sample. Total RNA was isolated from each sample in quantities of at least 5 micrograms. The V end was cut by 7 bases, the J end by 0 bases, with 18 bases between. CDR1 and CDR2 (germline): SQVTM, ANQGSEA. The CDR3 contains 15 residues. Together with a sample-barcoded 5' primer, a J-beta primer mix was included in a second PCR lasting about 7 to 11 cycles. Through a template-switch adaptor with 12 random nucleotides, each cDNA molecule received a tag. TCRdb reanalysed the 5' RACE reads using MiXCR and keeps one entry per CDR3 protein. The table has over 500,000 distinct CDR3 sequences, 45% to 60% seen once. A note on this clonotype: Its antigen is currently unknown.

The rearrangement links TRBV29-1 to TRBJ2-5; TRBD1 might be the D (5 bases). Sample: blood. The TCR comes from a woman of 80 years or more in good health. The CDR3 spells CSGWAGLSHQETQYF. In DNA, the CDR3 is TGCAGCGGGTGGGCAGGGCTTTCCCACCAAGAGACCCAGTACTTC.